This T cell receptor (beta chain) came from a study of blood T cell repertoires in COVID-19. Across the whole study: PBMCs, B-cell-depleted T cells, or T cells were the source of the cDNA or gDNA that made up the material.

This clone was counted once. The authors' processing: Quantification of nucleated cells was approximated via reference gene primer amplification. Some clones are missing from TCRdb's copy, which holds only in-frame ones; the method was immunoSEQ multiplex PCR. That table supplies the V and J calls and clone size; D and trimming were determined from the DNA. The data hold under 500,000 clones, with 70% to 90% observed a single time. Participants reported their clinical history, and cohort assignment relied on those reports. The CDR3 has 15 residues. Trimming removed 6 bases from V and 2 bases from J; junction bases left unmatched: 5. Germline lookup yields CDR1 SNHLY and CDR2 FYNNEI.

The receptor was isolated from a woman under 30 with acute COVID-19. The sample consisted of PBMCs or T cells enriched from blood (not recorded which). The V gene is TRBV2, the J gene TRBJ2-1; TRBD1 matches at 9 bases. The DNA of the CDR3 is TGTGCCAGCAGGGGGGACAGGGCTACCTACAATGAGCAGTTCTTC. Translating gives CASRGDRATYNEQFF.